A selection of T cell receptor beta chains follows, all from one sample in a study of blood T cell repertoires in COVID-19. Using immunoSEQ multiplex PCR, the repertoire was profiled, and TCRdb retains in-frame clones only, with some absent. The sample lists approximately 480,000 clones, about nine tenths seen once, with about 0.65% in the top ten. Material for sequencing was PBMCs or T cells enriched from blood (not recorded which). These receptors were obtained from a woman between 18 and 29 years old who had recovered from COVID-19. CDR3s include the opening cysteine and the closing phenylalanine or tryptophan. The D gene is left open where the match is weak. Expanded clones are given a class, and other clones once, few, many or no size at all.

J gene	clone size	D gene	V gene	CDR3 DNA	CDR3 protein
TRBJ2-1	.	TRBD1	TRBV5-1	TGCGCCAGCAGCCATGGCGACAGGGGGAATGAGCAGTTCTTC	CASSHGDRGNEQFF
TRBJ1-2	once	.	TRBV28	TGTGCCAGCAGTTTAGGGAGGAGCTATGGCTACACCTTC	CASSLGRSYGYTF
TRBJ1-1	.	.	TRBV6-5	TGTGCCAGCAGTTACTCCAGGATTAACACTGAAGCTTTCTTT	CASSYSRINTEAFF
TRBJ1-1	.	.	TRBV11-2	TGTGCCAGCAGGGACAGAGCGACGAACACTGAAGCTTTCTTT	CASRDRATNTEAFF
TRBJ1-4	.	.	TRBV7-2	TGTGCCAGCACTCCGAGTAGCGGTGAAAAACTGTTTTTT	CASTPSSGEKLFF
TRBJ1-2	.	TRBD1	TRBV24-1	TGTGCCACCAGTGTAGGACAGGGCTATGGCTACACCTTC	CATSVGQGYGYTF
TRBJ1-1	.	.	TRBV19	TGTGCCAGTAGTATTTCCGTGAACACTGAAGCTTTCTTT	CASSISVNTEAFF
TRBJ1-1	.	.	TRBV20-1	TGCAGTGCTTTTTACACCCCGCGGGCTTTCTTT	CSAFYTPRAFF
TRBJ1-4	.	TRBD1	TRBV6-1	TGTGCCAGCAGTGTTGTATATAAGGACAGGGGATCGGCAACTAATGAAAAACTGTTTTTT	CASSVVYKDRGSATNEKLFF
TRBJ2-1	.	.	TRBV12-3/TRBV12-4	TGTGCCAGCAAGATCTACCACAATGAGCAGTTCTTC	CASKIYHNEQFF
TRBJ2-2	few	TRBD2	TRBV2	TGTGCCAGCAGTGAAAATCCCGGGACTAGCTTAGGTTCCGGGGAGCTGTTTTTT	CASSENPGTSLGSGELFF
TRBJ2-7	.	.	TRBV2	TGTGCCAGCAGTGAAAGCTTGAAGGCTAACAAACTATACGAGCAGTACTTC	CASSESLKANKLYEQYF
TRBJ2-1	.	.	TRBV28	TGTGCCAGCAGTTCCGGGGACTGGGAGCAGGAGTTCTTC	CASSSGDWEQEFF
TRBJ1-1	.	.	TRBV11-2	TGTGCCAGCAGCTTGAGGGACAACTATCTCACTGAAGCTTTCTTT	CASSLRDNYLTEAFF
TRBJ2-3	.	TRBD2	TRBV5-4	TGTGCCAGCAGACTAGCGGGGGGCACAGATACGCAGTATTTT	CASRLAGGTDTQYF
TRBJ2-1	few	TRBD1	TRBV18	TGTGCCAGCTCGCTAGACAGGGGAGGTGAGCAGTTCTTC	CASSLDRGGEQFF
TRBJ1-5	.	TRBD1	TRBV2	TGTGCCAGCAGTAAATACAGGGGGGATCAGCCCCAGCATTTT	CASSKYRGDQPQHF
TRBJ1-2	.	.	TRBV7-2	TGTGCCAGCAGCTTATCAGGATTCTATGGCTACACCTTC	CASSLSGFYGYTF
TRBJ2-7	.	.	TRBV30	TGTGCCTGGAGTGTAGGGGGTCGCTCTACCTACGAGCAGTACTTC	CAWSVGGRSTYEQYF
TRBJ2-3	.	TRBD2	TRBV9	TGTGCCAGCAGCGTACCCCTGACTAGCGGACTACGAGATACGCAGTATTTT	CASSVPLTSGLRDTQYF
TRBJ1-5	.	TRBD1	TRBV5-1	TGCGCCAGCAGCTTGGTAGAGGACAGGAAATATAGCAATCAGCCCCAGCATTTT	CASSLVEDRKYSNQPQHF
TRBJ1-2	once	TRBD1	TRBV6-6	TGTGCCAGCAGTTCCCGGGACAGGGGGCGAGTAAATGGCTACACCTTC	CASSSRDRGRVNGYTF
TRBJ1-4	.	.	TRBV7-6	TGTGCCAGCAGCTTAGCCCCGGGGGGCGCCAATGAAAAACTGTTTTTT	CASSLAPGGANEKLFF
TRBJ2-1	once	TRBD2	TRBV18	TGTGCCAGCTCACCACGACTAGCGTCTTACAATGAGCAGTTCTTC	CASSPRLASYNEQFF
TRBJ1-4	.	.	TRBV4-1	TGCGCCAGCAGCCGGAACAGGGAATTTGGGGAAAAACTGTTTTTT	CASSRNREFGEKLFF
TRBJ1-2	few	.	TRBV5-6	TGTGCCAGCAGCTTGGGCAGGGGAGATTATGGCTACACCTTC	CASSLGRGDYGYTF
TRBJ1-5	.	TRBD1	TRBV5-1	TGCGCCAGCAGCCTGACAGGGGTTAATCAGCCCCAGCATTTT	CASSLTGVNQPQHF
TRBJ2-7	.	TRBD2	TRBV5-1	TGCGCCAGCAGCTTTATTGCGGGGGTAACCTACGAGCAGTACTTC	CASSFIAGVTYEQYF
TRBJ1-6	.	.	TRBV14	TGTGCCAGCAGCCAAGTTATGATTGGGGGGTACTCACCCCTCCACTTT	CASSQVMIGGYSPLHF
TRBJ1-1	few	.	TRBV2	TGTGCCAGCAGCGTTAACAGGGTGAACACTGAAGCTTTCTTT	CASSVNRVNTEAFF
TRBJ1-6	.	.	TRBV19	TGTGCCAGTAGTACAGGGGTATCGTGGAGTTCACCCCTCCACTTT	CASSTGVSWSSPLHF
TRBJ1-5	.	.	TRBV6-5	TGTGCCAGCAGTCGCGGGGACGGTAATCAGCCCCAGCATTTT	CASSRGDGNQPQHF
TRBJ2-1	.	.	TRBV5-1	TGCGCCAGCAGCAGAGGCACAGGATCGGTTAATGAGCAGTTCTTC	CASSRGTGSVNEQFF
TRBJ2-7	.	TRBD1	TRBV5-4	TGTGCCAGCAGATCCGGGACAGACTCCTACGAGCAGTACTTC	CASRSGTDSYEQYF
TRBJ1-5	.	.	TRBV5-4	TGTGCCAGCAGCTTCGGGGGGAACAATCAGCCCCAGCATTTT	CASSFGGNNQPQHF
TRBJ1-2	.	.	TRBV29-1	TGCAGCGTTGCGATCCGGGTCGATTATGGCTACACCTTC	CSVAIRVDYGYTF
TRBJ1-6	few	.	TRBV5-1	TGCGCCAGCAGCTCTACCCAGGGTAGGAATTCACCCCTCCACTTT	CASSSTQGRNSPLHF
TRBJ1-2	few	.	TRBV6-5	TGTGCCAGCAGTTCTCTACCCTATGGCTACACCTTC	CASSSLPYGYTF
TRBJ2-3	.	.	TRBV7-2	TGTGCCAGCAGCGGAAGCTACCGCGGTGATACGCAGTATTTT	CASSGSYRGDTQYF
TRBJ1-4	.	TRBD1	TRBV25-1	TGTGCCAGCAGTAATGGGACAGGAAAACTGTTTTTT	CASSNGTGKLFF
TRBJ2-2	.	.	TRBV2	TGTGCCAGCAGCCGGGACGTCGTGACCGGGGGGCTGTTTTTT	CASSRDVVTGGLFF
TRBJ1-2	.	.	TRBV5-1	TGCGCCAGCAGCTCGTCTCGGACAAACCCCTATGGCTACACCTTC	CASSSSRTNPYGYTF
TRBJ1-6	.	.	TRBV5-6	TGTGCCAGCAGCTTTTCGAGTTCCCCGTATTCACCCCTCCACTTT	CASSFSSSPYSPLHF
TRBJ1-2	once	TRBD1	TRBV19	TGTGCCAGTAGCCTTCAAATGGGACAGCCGTACCCCTATGGCTACACCTTC	CASSLQMGQPYPYGYTF
TRBJ2-3	.	TRBD2	TRBV2	TGTGCCAGCAGTAGGACTAGCGGGCGTAGCACAGATACGCAGTATTTT	CASSRTSGRSTDTQYF
TRBJ2-2	.	.	TRBV2	TGTGCCAGCAGTGAAGCGCAGGCCGGGGAGCTGTTTTTT	CASSEAQAGELFF
TRBJ2-1	once	.	TRBV19	TGTGCCAGTAGTCTTCCCTACCGGGACTTAGGGGTTGAGGGGCGAAATGAGCAGTTCTTC	CASSLPYRDLGVEGRNEQFF
TRBJ1-2	.	.	TRBV12-3/TRBV12-4	TGTGCCAGCAGTTCCAGGGTCCCCTGGGGCTACACCTTC	CASSSRVPWGYTF
TRBJ2-7	.	.	TRBV30	TGTGCCTGGGGGGGTCATGGAGTCTACGAGCAGTACTTC	CAWGGHGVYEQYF
TRBJ1-1	.	TRBD1	TRBV5-1	TGCGCCAGCAGCTCGAAAGCGACAGGGGGTTTGAACACTGAAGCTTTCTTT	CASSSKATGGLNTEAFF
TRBJ1-4	.	TRBD1	TRBV3-1/TRBV3-2	TGTGCCAGCAGCGGGGACAGGCTTGAAAAACTGTTTTTT	CASSGDRLEKLFF
TRBJ1-4	.	.	TRBV5-4	TGTGCCAGCAGCGGAGATCCGGCGACTAATGAAAAACTGTTTTTT	CASSGDPATNEKLFF
TRBJ1-4	.	.	TRBV28	TGTGCCAGCAGTTCGGTGGTAGGGGATGAAAAACTGTTTTTT	CASSSVVGDEKLFF
TRBJ2-7	once	TRBD2	TRBV19	TGTGCCAGTAGTATGGTAAGCGGGGGCCACTCCTACGAGCAGTACTTC	CASSMVSGGHSYEQYF